This T cell receptor beta chain was found in a study of cytomegalovirus exposure and HLA in healthy donors. Study details: Earlier results showed approximately 110 million unique TCR beta sequences derived from about 179 million T cells.

The CDR3 spans 14 residues. Germline V gene lookup returns CDR1 SNHLY and CDR2 FYNNEI. The study, taken as a whole, reports: Data from an earlier analysis indicated that most TCR beta V segments were productive either about 90% or about 30% of the time.

About this clone itself: The antigen remains unidentified. The junction shows a germline mismatch at one end, possibly a read error.

PCR was performed using 60 Vbeta and 13 Jbeta primers. TCRdb's table, derived via immunoSEQ multiplex PCR, lists solely in-frame clones and lacks some. The top ten clones hold 2.5% to 4% of a sample with 75,000 to 95,000 clones, around 77% of them seen once. The sample comprised PBMCs. The chain uses TRBV2 and TRBJ1-6; D gene uncertain. This clonotype was obtained from a man aged 50 to 60 in good health and CMV-seronegative. The CDR3 DNA follows: TGTGCCAGCAGTTGGAGCTCCTATAATTCACCCCCCCACTTT. Amino acid sequence: CASSWSSYNSPPHF.